This T cell receptor beta chain appears in the sequencing data of a study of human T cells and chemical hapten exposure. Points from the study as a whole: TCRs exceeding a frequency of 1 in 1000 stayed unchanged under DPC sensitization. Expanded TCR counts at PT1 were positively correlated with the patch test score.

Remarks on this clonotype: Its specificity is not known.

Deletions cut 6 bases from V and 3 bases from J, with 5 bases between. Germline V gene sequence: CDR1 MNHNY, CDR2 SVGAGI (reference sequence). CDR3 size: 12 residues. Each CDR3 protein is one row after TCRdb ran MiXCR on the RACE reads. Counted here are roughly 130,000 distinct CDR3 sequences, roughly 12% occurring once; the ten biggest clones make up around 2.5%. As for time point: patch test 3, about 24 weeks after DPC sensitization. The treatment denotes: therapeutic diphenylcyclopropenone sensitization with weekly scalp DPC. Samples of blood were obtained prior to the application of each patch test.

The origin of this receptor is a woman in her forties or fifties with alopecia areata. Some clones in this sample may be carry-over from other donors' samples. This sample comprised whole blood, obtained in connection with sensitization to the hapten diphenylcyclopropenone (DPC). V gene TRBV6-6 combines with J gene TRBJ2-2, with unresolved D. The CDR3 DNA reads as TGTGCCAGCAGCCGAGACACCGGGGAGCTGTTTTTT. It translates to CASSRDTGELFF.